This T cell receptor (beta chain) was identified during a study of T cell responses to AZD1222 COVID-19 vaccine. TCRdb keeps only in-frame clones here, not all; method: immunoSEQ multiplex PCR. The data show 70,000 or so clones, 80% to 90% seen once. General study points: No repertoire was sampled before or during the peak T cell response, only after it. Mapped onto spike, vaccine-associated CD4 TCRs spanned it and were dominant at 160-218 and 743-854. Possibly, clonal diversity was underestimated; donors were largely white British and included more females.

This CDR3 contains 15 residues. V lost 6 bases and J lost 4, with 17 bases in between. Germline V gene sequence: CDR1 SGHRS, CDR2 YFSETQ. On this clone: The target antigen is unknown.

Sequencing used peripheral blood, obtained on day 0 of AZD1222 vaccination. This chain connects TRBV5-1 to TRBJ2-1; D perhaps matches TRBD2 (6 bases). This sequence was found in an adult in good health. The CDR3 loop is CASKIGDSTYNEQFF. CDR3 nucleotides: TGCGCCAGCAAGATAGGGGACTCCACTTACAATGAGCAGTTCTTC.